This T cell receptor beta chain was retrieved from a study of OX40 agonist ivuxolimab in advanced cancers. Measured with immunoSEQ multiplex PCR; TCRdb has only the in-frame clones, and not every one. The data show 82,000 or so clones, about 93% seen once. Looked up from germline, CDR1 is SGHTA and CDR2 is FQGNSA. Unmatched junction bases numbered 10, after V lost 5 bases and J lost 0 bases. The CDR3 consists of 17 residues. The study sampled blood at baseline, cycle 4 day 1, and cycle 7 day 1. The chain is built from TRBV7-2 and TRBJ2-4; 7 positions agree with TRBD2. Sequencing was performed on CD4+ or CD8+ T cells sorted from blood, taken in a trial of the OX40 agonist ivuxolimab. The clonotype comes from an adult with an advanced solid tumor such as melanoma, head and neck, liver or kidney cancer. CDR3 residues: CASSPRPGTIAKNIQYF. Here the CDR3 DNA reads TGTGCCAGCAGCCCCCGTCCCGGGACTATAGCCAAAAACATTCAGTACTTC.